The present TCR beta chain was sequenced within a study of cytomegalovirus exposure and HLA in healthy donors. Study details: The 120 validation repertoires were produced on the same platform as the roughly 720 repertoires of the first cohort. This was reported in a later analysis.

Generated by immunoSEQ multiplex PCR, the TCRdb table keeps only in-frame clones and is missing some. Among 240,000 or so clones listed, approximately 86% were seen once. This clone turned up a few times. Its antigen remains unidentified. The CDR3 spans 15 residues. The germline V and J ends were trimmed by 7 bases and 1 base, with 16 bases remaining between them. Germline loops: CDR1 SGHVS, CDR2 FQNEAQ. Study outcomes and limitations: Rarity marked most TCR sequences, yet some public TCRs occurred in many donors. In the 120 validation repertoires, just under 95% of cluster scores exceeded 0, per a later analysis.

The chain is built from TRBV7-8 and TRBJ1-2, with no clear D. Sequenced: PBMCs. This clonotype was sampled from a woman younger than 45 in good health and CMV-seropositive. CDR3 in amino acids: CASTPLPENNYGYTF. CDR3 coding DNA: TGTGCCAGCACCCCTCTGCCCGAGAATAACTATGGCTACACCTTC.